This T cell receptor beta chain was identified in a study of metastatic and nonmetastatic thyroid tumors. This clone came up a few times. Being one base from a much bigger clone, this may be a read error. V lost 3 bases, J lost 2 bases, and 14 bases lay in between. CDR3 length equals 15 residues. Per the germline V gene, CDR1 is LNHDA and CDR2 is SQIVND (reference sequence). Via MiXCR, TCRdb re-called the PCR reads. This table has 84,000 or so clones, less than 10% appearing once. Until they underwent thyroid surgery, no patient had received any treatment. This sequence was found in a female donor with papillary thyroid cancer or a benign thyroid nodule (not recorded which). Some clones in this sample may be carry-over from other donors' samples. This chain uses TRBV19 with TRBJ2-7; D is perhaps TRBD1 (5 bases). Sequencing was carried out using blood. The CDR3 sequence is CASSMGPSLTYEQYF. The CDR3 DNA reads TGTGCCAGTAGTATGGGGCCGTCTCTAACCTACGAGCAGTACTTC.